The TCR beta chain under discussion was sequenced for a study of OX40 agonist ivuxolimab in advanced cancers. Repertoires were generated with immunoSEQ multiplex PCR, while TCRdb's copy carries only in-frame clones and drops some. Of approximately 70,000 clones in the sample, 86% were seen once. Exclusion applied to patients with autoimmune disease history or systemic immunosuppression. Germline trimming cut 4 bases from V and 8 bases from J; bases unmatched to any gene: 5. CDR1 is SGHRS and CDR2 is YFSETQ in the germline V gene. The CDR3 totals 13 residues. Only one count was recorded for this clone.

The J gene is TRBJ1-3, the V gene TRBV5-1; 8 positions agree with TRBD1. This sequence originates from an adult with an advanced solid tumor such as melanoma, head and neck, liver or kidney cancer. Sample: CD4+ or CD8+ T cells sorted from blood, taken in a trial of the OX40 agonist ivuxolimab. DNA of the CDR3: TGCGCCAGCAGCCTGGACAGGGAATACACCATATATTTT. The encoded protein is CASSLDREYTIYF.